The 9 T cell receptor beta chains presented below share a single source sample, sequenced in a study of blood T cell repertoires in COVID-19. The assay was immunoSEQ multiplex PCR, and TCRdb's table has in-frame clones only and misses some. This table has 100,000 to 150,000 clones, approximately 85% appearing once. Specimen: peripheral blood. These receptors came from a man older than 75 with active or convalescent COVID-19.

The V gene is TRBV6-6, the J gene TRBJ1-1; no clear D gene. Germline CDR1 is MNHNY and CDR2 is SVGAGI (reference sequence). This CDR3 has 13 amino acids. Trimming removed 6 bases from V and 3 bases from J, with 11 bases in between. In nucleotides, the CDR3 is TGTGCCAGCAGCCTCGGGGTTTACACTGAAGCTTTCTTT. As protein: CASSLGVYTEAFF.

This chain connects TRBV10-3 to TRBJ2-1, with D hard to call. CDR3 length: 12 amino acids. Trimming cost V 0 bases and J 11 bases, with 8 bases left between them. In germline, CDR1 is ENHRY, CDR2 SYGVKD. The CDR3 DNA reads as TGTGCCATCAGTGAGTCAACGGAGCAGCAGTTCTTC. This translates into CAISESTEQQFF.

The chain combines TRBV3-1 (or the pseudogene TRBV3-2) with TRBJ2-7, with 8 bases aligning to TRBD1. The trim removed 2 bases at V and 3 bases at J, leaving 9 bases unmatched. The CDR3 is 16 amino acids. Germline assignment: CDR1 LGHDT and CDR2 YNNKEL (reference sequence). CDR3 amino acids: CASSQPDRGPLYEQYF. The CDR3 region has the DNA TGTGCCAGCAGCCAACCTGACAGGGGCCCTCTCTACGAGCAGTACTTC.

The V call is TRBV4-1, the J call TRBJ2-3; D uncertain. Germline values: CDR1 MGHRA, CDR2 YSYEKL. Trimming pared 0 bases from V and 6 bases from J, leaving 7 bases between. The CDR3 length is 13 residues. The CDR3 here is CASSQENGDTQYF. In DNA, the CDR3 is TGCGCCAGCAGCCAAGAGAACGGGGATACGCAGTATTTT.

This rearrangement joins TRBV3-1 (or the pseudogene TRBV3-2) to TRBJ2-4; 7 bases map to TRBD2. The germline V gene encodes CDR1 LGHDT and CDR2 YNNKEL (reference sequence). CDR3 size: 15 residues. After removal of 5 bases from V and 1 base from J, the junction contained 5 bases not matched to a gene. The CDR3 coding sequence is TGTGCCAGCAGCGACTTGGGAGGGGCCAAAAACATTCAGTACTTC. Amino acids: CASSDLGGAKNIQYF.

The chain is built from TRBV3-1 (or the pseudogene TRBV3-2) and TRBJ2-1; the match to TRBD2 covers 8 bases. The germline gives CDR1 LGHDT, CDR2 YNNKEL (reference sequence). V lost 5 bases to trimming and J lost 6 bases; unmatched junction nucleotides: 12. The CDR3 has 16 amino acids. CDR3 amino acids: CASSIHTSGYVNEQFF. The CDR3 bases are TGTGCCAGCAGCATCCATACTAGCGGATATGTCAATGAGCAGTTCTTC.

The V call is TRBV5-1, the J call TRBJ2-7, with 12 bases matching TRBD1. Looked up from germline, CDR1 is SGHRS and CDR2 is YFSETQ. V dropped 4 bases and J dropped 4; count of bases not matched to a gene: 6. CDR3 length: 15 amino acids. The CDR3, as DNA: TGCGCCAGCAGCCGGCCGGGACAGGGGGCGTACGAGCAGTACTTC. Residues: CASSRPGQGAYEQYF.

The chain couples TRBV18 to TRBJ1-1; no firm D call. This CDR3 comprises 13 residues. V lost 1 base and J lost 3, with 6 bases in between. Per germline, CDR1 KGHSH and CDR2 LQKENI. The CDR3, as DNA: TGTGCCAGCTCACCACGCAGCGACACTGAAGCTTTCTTT. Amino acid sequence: CASSPRSDTEAFF.

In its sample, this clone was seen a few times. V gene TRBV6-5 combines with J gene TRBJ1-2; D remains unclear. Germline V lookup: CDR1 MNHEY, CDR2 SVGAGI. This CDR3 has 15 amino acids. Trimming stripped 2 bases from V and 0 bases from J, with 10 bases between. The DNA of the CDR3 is TGTGCCAGCAGTTACCTCAGAGGAACTAACTATGGCTACACCTTC. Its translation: CASSYLRGTNYGYTF.